This is a list of T cell receptor beta chains from one sample in a study of T cell responses to AZD1222 COVID-19 vaccine. TCRdb's table, derived via immunoSEQ multiplex PCR, lists solely in-frame clones and lacks some. In the table there are under 200,000 clones, 92% of which are singletons. Here the sequenced sample was peripheral blood, taken 28 days after the second AZD1222 dose. The source of these receptors is an adult who received the AZD1222 COVID-19 vaccine. The CDR3 runs from the conserved cysteine through the conserved F or W.

TRBV4-1	CASSQDSRGAYEQYF
TRBV5-6	CASSLAAGTSNQPQHF
TRBV28	CASSRDRVVGYTF
TRBV28	CASSLSGRAMSNEQFF
TRBV19	CASSRGRQGRYGYTF
TRBV7-9	CASSPTRGETQYF
TRBV10-2	CASSESAGFSYGYTF
TRBV18	CASSPPGTVRGNGYTF
TRBV7-6	CASSQRQGPHPEAFF
TRBV6-1	CASSEDRGLEQYF
TRBV11-2	CASSLTASNQPQHF
TRBV2	CASSEAGLAGVWDNEQFF
TRBV5-1	CASSFTTGLNTDTQYF
TRBV5-1	CASSTGRGTGNTIYF
TRBV5-1	CASSLEFGSGGNTIYF
TRBV2	CASSGGQGYMNTEAFF
TRBV10-3	CAISESQGVGMNTEAFF
TRBV5-1	CASSLGAGDEQYF
TRBV3-1/TRBV3-2	CASSHFSGTNTEAFF
TRBV4-1	CASSQEDRTTYEQYF
TRBV12-5	CASGAGTGGARYEKLFF
TRBV9	CASSVGHTYDEQFF
TRBV2	CASGRRQQNYGYTF
TRBV19	CASSIRGGDQPQHF
TRBV4-3	CASSQDLPGSGETQYF
TRBV30	CAWASDGSSGANVLTF
TRBV23-1	CASSQSRGSYNEQFF
TRBV19	CASTVTSMGTEAFF
TRBV3-1/TRBV3-2	CASSQVWGRTGYNEQFF
TRBV5-1	CASSLEFGTGAGYTF
TRBV5-1	CASSRGSENTEAFF
TRBV7-2	CASSQRQGLGSEAFF
TRBV10-3	CAISTGTSGRAGSYNEQFF
TRBV7-2	CASSLGYRGATNEKLFF
TRBV20-1	CSASPGWGPNQPQHF
TRBV24-1	CATSDTGRSYNEQFF
TRBV5-6	CASSFDGGYTF
TRBV3-1/TRBV3-2	CASSQGGETEAFF
TRBV4-3	CARLRGDTQYF
TRBV11-3	CASSLGGERYEQFF
TRBV29-1	CSVRGEKLFF